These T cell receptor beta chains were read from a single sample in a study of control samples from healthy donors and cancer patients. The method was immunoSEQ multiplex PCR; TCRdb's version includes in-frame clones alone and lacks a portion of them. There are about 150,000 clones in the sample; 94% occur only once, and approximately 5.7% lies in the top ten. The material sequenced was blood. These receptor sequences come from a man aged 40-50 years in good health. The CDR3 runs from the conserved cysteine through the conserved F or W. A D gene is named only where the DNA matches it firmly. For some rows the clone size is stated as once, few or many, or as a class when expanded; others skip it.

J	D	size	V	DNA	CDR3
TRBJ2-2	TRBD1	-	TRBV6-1	TGTGCCAGCAGTGAACCAGGGGGTAGGACCGGGGAGCTGTTTTTT	CASSEPGGRTGELFF
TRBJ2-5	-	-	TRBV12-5	TGTGCTAGTGGTTTGGTAGAGGGGGAGACCCAGTACTTC	CASGLVEGETQYF
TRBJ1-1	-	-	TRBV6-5	TGTGCCAGCAGTTACAAGGGTCGAGGGTCGGCAGCTTTCTTT	CASSYKGRGSAAFF
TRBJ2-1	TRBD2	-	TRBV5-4	TGTGCCAGCAGCCCCGCGGGTAAAGCGGGGGGGTGGTCCTACAATGAGCAGTTCTTC	CASSPAGKAGGWSYNEQFF
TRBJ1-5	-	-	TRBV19	TGTGCCAGTACCGATAACTGGTCCCAGCATTTT	CASTDNWSQHF
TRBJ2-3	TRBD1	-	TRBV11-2	TGTGCCAGCAGCTTAGATCTACGGACAGGGCCTCCGGATACGCAGTATTTT	CASSLDLRTGPPDTQYF
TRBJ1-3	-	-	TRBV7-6	TGTGCCAGCAGCTCATCTGTCTCGATTGCTGGAAACACCATATATTTT	CASSSSVSIAGNTIYF
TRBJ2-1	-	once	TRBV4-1	TGCGCCAGCAGCCAAGATCGGAGAGGGGGAGTCTCCTACAATGAGCAGTTCTTC	CASSQDRRGGVSYNEQFF
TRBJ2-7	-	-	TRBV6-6	TGTGCCAGCAGTTACAGGGTCGACGAGCAGTACTTC	CASSYRVDEQYF
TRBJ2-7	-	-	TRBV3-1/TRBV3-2	TGTGCCAGCAGCCAAAGTACGTTGGCCTACGAGCAGTACTTC	CASSQSTLAYEQYF
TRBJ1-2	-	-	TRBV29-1	TGCAGCGTTGAAGAGTTCCGGGCTAACTATGGCTACACCTTC	CSVEEFRANYGYTF
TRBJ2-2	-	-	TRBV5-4	TGTGCCAGCAGCATCCGATCCGGGGAGCTGTTTTTT	CASSIRSGELFF
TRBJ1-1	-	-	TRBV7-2	TGTGCCAGCAGCTTAGATAGGAATCGGGGGCAGTATAAGGAGTTT	CASSLDRNRGQYKEF